The 12 T cell receptor beta chains below were found in one sample sequenced in a study of low-dose radiotherapy and immunotherapy resistance in tumors. TRAV- and TRBV-specific primers, spanning alpha and beta chains, primed first-strand cDNA. TCR amplification ran approximately 22 PCR cycles using constant-region and V-primer adapter primers. TCRdb reanalysed the reads using MiXCR and keeps one entry per CDR3 protein. The sample has tens of thousands of distinct CDR3 sequences; roughly 30% are singletons. Sample time point: before trial treatment. Here the sequenced sample was PBMCs, taken before treatment. These receptors were taken from a female donor with ovarian cancer.

Concerning this clonotype itself: It differs at one base from a far larger clone, so likely a read error. V is TRBV13 and J is TRBJ2-1; 14 bases map to TRBD2. This CDR3 is 16 amino acids long. CDR1 and CDR2 (germline): PRHDT, FYEKMQ (reference sequence). The CDR3 spells CASSVGLAGGMDEKFF. For the CDR3, the DNA is TGTGCCAGCAGCGTCGGACTAGCGGGAGGAATGGATGAGAAGTTCTTC.

In this sample, this clonotype turned up many times. This chain joins TRBV29-1 and TRBJ2-5; 8 bases line up with TRBD2. V was pared by 7 bases and J by 5 bases, with 9 bases of the junction left unmatched. The CDR3 covers 13 residues. The germline CDR1 and CDR2 sequences are SQVTM and ANQGSEA. The CDR3 here is CSAQARLAETQYF. CDR3 bases: TGCAGCGCTCAAGCCAGACTAGCGGAGACCCAGTACTTC.

This clonotype was seen at least ten times. V usage is TRBV5-4 and J usage is TRBJ2-4; D not certain. Germline V CDR1 and CDR2: SGHNT, YYREEE (reference sequence). The V end was cut by 0 bases, the J end by 8 bases, with 9 bases between. The CDR3 spans 13 residues. The CDR3 sequence is CASSLDIRDIQYF. In nucleotides, the CDR3 is TGTGCCAGCAGCTTGGATATCCGAGACATTCAGTACTTC.

This clonotype was seen repeatedly, ten times or more. The chain employs TRBV7-2 and TRBJ2-7; the match to TRBD1 covers 9 bases. This CDR3 has 15 residues. The V and J ends lost 5 bases and 1 base, in that order; junction bases with no gene match: 6. Germline V gives CDR1 SGHTA, CDR2 FQGNSA. Here the CDR3 reads CASSLTGQGSYEQYF. DNA of the CDR3: TGTGCCAGCAGCCTTACAGGACAGGGGTCCTACGAGCAGTACTTC.

This clonotype was seen only once. The chain uses TRBV30 and TRBJ1-5; the D gene is possibly TRBD1 (6 bases). CDR3 length: 13 amino acids. The germline V gene encodes CDR1 GTSNPN and CDR2 SVGIG (reference sequence). V was trimmed by 0 bases and J by 7 bases, leaving 10 bases between them. For the CDR3, the DNA is TGTGCCTGGAGTGTACGGGGGGCACAGCCCCAGCATTTT. Translating it yields CAWSVRGAQPQHF.

This clonotype was counted at least ten times. The V and J genes are TRBV19 and TRBJ1-5; maybe TRBD1 (5 bases). CDR1 and CDR2 (germline): LNHDA, SQIVND (reference sequence). CDR3 length: 13 amino acids. Trimming left V 3 bases short and J 7 bases short, with 10 bases between. CDR3 region: CASSIQGRQPQHF. CDR3 coding DNA: TGTGCCAGTAGTATCCAGGGCAGGCAGCCCCAGCATTTT.

The rearrangement joins TRBV28 to TRBJ2-7, with 7 nucleotides matching TRBD1. The germline gives CDR1 MDHEN, CDR2 SYDVKM. The CDR3 length is 14 residues. Trimming cost V 3 bases and J 3 bases; bases outside gene matches: 5. CDR3 sequence (DNA): TGTGCCAGCAGTTTCCGGGACAGAATCTACGAGCAGTACTTC. It yields the protein CASSFRDRIYEQYF.

This clonotype was picked up many times. This CDR3 is CASSLRETQYF. The CDR3 DNA reads as TGTGCCAGCAGTTTAAGAGAGACCCAGTACTTC. The chain combines TRBV28 with TRBJ2-5; D gene unclear. The CDR3 runs to 11 residues. V was clipped by 2 bases and J by 4 bases, with 2 bases between them. Germline lookup yields CDR1 MDHEN and CDR2 SYDVKM.

The chain joins TRBV27 to TRBJ2-1; D possibly corresponds to TRBD2 (6 bases). CDR1 is MNHEY and CDR2 is SMNVEV in the germline V gene (reference sequence). The length of the CDR3 is 15 residues. V lost 3 bases, J lost 7 bases, and 16 bases lay in between. In DNA form, the CDR3 reads TGTGCCAGCAGTTTGCACATAGCGGAGGGGAATGAGCAGTTCTTC. Translation: CASSLHIAEGNEQFF.

A note on this clonotype: The likely explanation is a read error, given a far larger clone one base away. V and J are TRBV11-2 and TRBJ2-7; D tentatively fits TRBD1 or TRBD2 (5 bases each). V lost 5 bases to trimming and J lost 7 bases, with 18 bases between them. Germline loops: CDR1 SGHAT, CDR2 FQNNGV. The CDR3 spans 14 residues. CDR3: CASSIRGSYNEQYF. CDR3 in DNA: TGTGCCAGCAGCATACGGGGCTCCTACAATGAGCAGTACTTC.

This chain uses TRBV28 with TRBJ2-3; no clear D. Germline V lookup: CDR1 MDHEN, CDR2 SYDVKM. The V gene lost 6 bases and the J gene lost 0 bases, with 16 bases spanning the gap. The CDR3 covers 16 residues. The CDR3 nucleotides are TGTGCCAGCAGAAAAAGTGGCAGGAAGAGCACAGATACGCAGTATTTT. The encoded protein is CASRKSGRKSTDTQYF.

This clonotype was counted many times. This sequence joins TRBV9 and TRBJ2-1; D may match TRBD1 or TRBD2 (5 bases each). Germline loops: CDR1 SGDLS, CDR2 YYNGEE. The CDR3 loop spans 13 amino acids. The ends were cut back, 4 bases at V and 9 bases at J, with 14 bases in the middle. CDR3 DNA sequence: TGTGCCAGCAGCCCGGCCCCGGGGCTTGAGCAGTTCTTC. Amino acid sequence: CASSPAPGLEQFF.